This T cell receptor beta chain was recovered during a study of cytomegalovirus exposure and HLA in healthy donors. A multiplex PCR was run with 60 Vbeta primers and 13 Jbeta primers. Clones were sequenced by immunoSEQ multiplex PCR, and TCRdb holds only the in-frame ones, with some missing. The repertoire has 150,000 to 200,000 clones, 77% of them found once; the top ten carry 1.5% to 2%. V was clipped by 7 bases and J by 4 bases; unmatched bases: 15. The CDR3 runs to 17 residues. The germline V gene has CDR1 SEHNR and CDR2 FQNEAQ (reference sequence). The receptor's source is a woman between 25 and 40 years old in good health and CMV-seronegative. Sequencing was carried out using PBMCs. V usage is TRBV7-9 and J usage is TRBJ2-1, with 8 bases matching TRBD2. The CDR3 DNA reads TGTGCCAGCACCCCAAGTGGGGGCGGGAGGTCTTACAATGAGCAGTTCTTC. Translating gives CASTPSGGGRSYNEQFF.